What follows are 10 T cell receptor beta chains derived from one specimen sequenced in a study of T cells in Graves' hyperthyroidism and ophthalmopathy. TCR beta CDR3 sequences were amplified from RNA transcripts. First-round RT-PCR of the TCR CDR3 relied on the HTBI primer set. TCRdb processed the multiplex PCR reads anew with MiXCR; each CDR3 protein has one entry. The sample shows approximately 410,000 distinct CDR3 sequences, about 15% of them seen only once. The specimen was blood. The receptors were gathered from a man aged 18 to 29 with Graves' ophthalmopathy.

This clonotype was observed many times. This chain uses TRBV19 with TRBJ1-6, with TRBD1 matching 9 bases. Germline CDR1 and CDR2: LNHDA and SQIVND (reference sequence). The CDR3 length is 16 residues. With V trimmed by 0 bases and J by 10 bases, 7 bases remained unmatched. Here the CDR3 DNA reads TGTGCCAGTAGTATAGATAGGACAGGGGCAAGCTCACCCCTCCACTTT. This translates into CASSIDRTGASSPLHF.

This clonotype was seen many times. V is TRBV20-1 and J is TRBJ2-5, with D perhaps assigned TRBD1 or TRBD2 (6 bases each). CDR1 DFQATT and CDR2 SNEGSKA come from the germline V gene (reference sequence). This CDR3 is built from 14 residues. V lost 4 bases and J 5 bases, leaving 17 bases between the germline ends. The CDR3 reads CSAILRGRLETQYF. The CDR3 nucleotides read TGCAGTGCTATTCTGAGGGGGAGGCTGGAGACCCAGTACTTC.

A few counts support this clonotype. V and J are TRBV7-3 and TRBJ2-1; 13 positions agree with TRBD2. Trimming took 4 bases from V and 0 from J; bases not matched to a gene: 9. Germline V lookup: CDR1 SGHTA, CDR2 FQGTGA. This CDR3 contains 19 residues. CDR3 in amino acids: CASSSPGTSGASSYNEQFF. CDR3 DNA sequence: TGTGCCAGCAGCTCCCCCGGGACTAGCGGGGCGAGCTCCTACAATGAGCAGTTCTTC.

The chain combines TRBV6-4 with TRBJ2-5, with 7 bases aligning to TRBD1. V was clipped by 5 bases and J by 6 bases; unmatched bases: 6. CDR3 length: 13 amino acids. Germline CDR1 and CDR2: MRHNA and SNTAGT. The CDR3, as DNA: TGTGCCAGCAGTTCGGACAGGTGGCAGACCCAGTACTTC. This encodes CASSSDRWQTQYF.

This clonotype has ten or more counts. The rearrangement uses TRBV3-1 and TRBJ2-2; tentative D call: TRBD2 (5 bases). There are 16 residues in the CDR3. Germline-derived CDR1 and CDR2 are LGHDT and YNNKEL (reference sequence). V lost 4 bases, J lost 0 bases, and 12 bases lay in between. The CDR3 coding sequence is TGTGCCAGCAGCCCCCGGGAAAGGACGAACACCGGGGAGCTGTTTTTT. It translates to CASSPRERTNTGELFF.

Ten or more counts support this clonotype. As DNA, the CDR3 is TGTGCCAGCAGCTTATACCAGGGTGCGGACGAGCAGTACTTC. Translation: CASSLYQGADEQYF. The chain couples TRBV7-3 to TRBJ2-7, with D maybe TRBD1 (5 bases). V was trimmed by 2 bases and J by 5 bases, leaving 13 bases between them. The CDR3 covers 14 residues. Germline V gene data show CDR1 as SGHTA and CDR2 as FQGTGA. The complete variable domain, with remaining parts taken from reference TRBV7-3 and TRBJ2-7, reads GAGVSQTPSNKVTEKGKYVELRCDPISGHTALYWYRQSLGQGPEFLIYFQGTGAADDSGLPNDRFFAVRPEGSVSTLKIQRTERGDSAVYLCASSLYQGADEQYFGPGTRLTVT.

This clonotype was seen ten or more times. The V and J genes are TRBV12-3 or TRBV12-4 and TRBJ2-5, with 7 bases matching TRBD1. Trimming took 4 bases from V and 1 from J; bases not matched to a gene: 6. This CDR3 has 15 residues. For the CDR3, the DNA is TGTGCCAGCAGTTACCTGGGACAGAGCCAAGAGACCCAGTACTTC. This sequence encodes CASSYLGQSQETQYF.

J is TRBJ1-2 and V is TRBV19, with D possibly being TRBD1 (6 bases). The V gene lost 10 bases and the J gene lost 3 bases, with 24 bases spanning the gap. Germline V lookup: CDR1 LNHDA, CDR2 SQIVND (reference sequence). The CDR3 length is 16 residues. CDR3 sequence reads: CAIRSGGRVSDYGYTF. CDR3 nucleotide sequence: TGTGCCATCCGGAGTGGGGGGCGGGTTTCGGACTATGGCTACACCTTC.

The table lists this clonotype with a few counts. The V and J genes are TRBV6-1 and TRBJ1-2; TRBD1 matches 9 bases. Germline values: CDR1 MNHNS, CDR2 SASEGT. Germline trimming cut 0 bases from V and 1 base from J; bases unmatched to any gene: 6. The CDR3 has 17 residues. Here the CDR3 reads CASSEATGGMDNYGYTF. DNA of the CDR3: TGTGCCAGCAGTGAAGCGACAGGGGGGATGGATAACTATGGCTACACCTTC.

The V call is TRBV5-1, the J call TRBJ1-2, with TRBD1 matching over 7 bases. The CDR3 runs 15 residues. Per the germline V gene, CDR1 is SGHRS and CDR2 is YFSETQ. Germline trimming cut 4 bases from V and 3 bases from J; bases unmatched to any gene: 9. The CDR3 region has the DNA TGCGCCAGCAGCCCCCGGGAGGGGGCTCACTATGGCTACACCTTC. Protein: CASSPREGAHYGYTF.